This T cell receptor beta chain appears in the sequencing data of a study of OX40 agonist ivuxolimab in advanced cancers. Study-wide points: Among the least clonally expanded were partial responders at 0.1-3.0 mg/kg. The specificity for antigen of the expanded peripheral T cells was not determined.

About this clone itself: Its specificity is unknown.

Produced via immunoSEQ multiplex PCR; TCRdb's table is partial and in-frame only. The data contain under 95,000 clones, 75% to 90% of them singletons. Per germline, CDR1 SNHLY and CDR2 FYNNEI. The CDR3 is 13 residues long. Trimming left V 4 bases short and J 7 bases short, with 11 bases between. The sample in question was CD4+ or CD8+ T cells sorted from blood, obtained in a trial of the OX40 agonist ivuxolimab. This TCR came from an adult with an advanced solid tumor such as melanoma, head and neck, liver or kidney cancer. The chain joins TRBV2 to TRBJ1-5; perhaps TRBD1 as D (6 bases). CDR3 sequence: CASSAGVGQPQHF. The CDR3, as DNA: TGTGCCAGCAGTGCAGGGGTCGGCCAGCCCCAGCATTTT.